This T cell receptor (beta chain) was found in a study of human T cells and chemical hapten exposure. Study at large: Per-sample TCR yield variability stemmed mainly from small pooled library volume differences. Study-level results: Significantly more large CDR3 similarity clusters were formed by expanded TCRs than by controls.

This clonotype was seen just once. Its specificity is unknown. Individual cDNA molecules each carried unique molecular identifiers attached by the library. One entry per CDR3 protein, called by TCRdb with MiXCR from the RACE reads. The sample records about 160,000 distinct CDR3 sequences, 28% being singletons. Indicated time point: patch test 3, about 24 weeks after DPC sensitization. The sample's treatment: therapeutic diphenylcyclopropenone sensitization with weekly scalp DPC. Blood sampling occurred before each patch-test application. This TCR was sampled from a woman aged 18-30 years with alopecia areata. Some clones in this sample may be carry-over from other donors' samples. The specimen was whole blood, collected in connection with sensitization to the hapten diphenylcyclopropenone (DPC).

CDR3 region: CASRTSTDTQYF. The CDR3 nucleotides are TGTGCCAGCCGGACTAGCACAGATACGCAGTATTTT. This chain connects TRBV5-4 to TRBJ2-3, with D possibly TRBD2 on 5 matching bases. This CDR3 has 12 amino acids. Trimming stripped 7 bases from V and 0 bases from J, with 6 bases between. CDR1 and CDR2 (germline): SGHNT, YYREEE (reference sequence).